Below, one TCR beta chain is given with its context. The specificity of this receptor is unknown. No base-level quality is on record; no much larger clone is a single base apart. TCRbeta CDR3 regions were amplified from genomic DNA by means of the immunoSEQ Assay, a bias-controlled multiplex PCR. The paper's data handling went like this. The number of nucleated cells in each sample was estimated from the amplification of reference gene primers within the assay. To quantify the absolute abundance of each unique TCRbeta CDR3 rearrangement, sequence reads were collapsed and filtered. For each sample, productive Simpson clonality was calculated as the square root of Simpson's diversity index across productive rearrangements. In TCRdb, the immuneACCESS table is reduced to in-frame sequences with V and J assigned. These tables do not hold every clone; where another copy was compared, an unresolved V gene accounts for under half, and the others remain unexplained. For V, J and clone size, that table is used; D and trimming come from the DNA. The sample table shows more than 70,000 clones, and approximately 81% are seen once. Of the sample, about 4.8% is held by the ten largest clones.

Each collaborating institution followed its own protocols to collect whole blood in K2EDTA tubes. For TCRbeta analysis, collaborators shipped samples in one of three forms: frozen whole blood, isolated PBMCs, or DNA extracted from either of those sample types. The data belong to a study of blood T cell repertoires in COVID-19 (dated by TCRdb to 2018 to 2020). The study in broad terms: Collaborator samples came from the United States, Italy and Spain and covered acute and convalescent phases of COVID-19. The prospective study material was composed of cDNA or gDNA derived from T cells, B-cell-depleted T cells, or PBMCs. The dataset comprised deeply sampled blood TCRbeta repertoires from subjects exposed to, actively infected with, or recovered from COVID-19. The repertoires were released in a freely available public database meant as a resource for research on the immune response to SARS-CoV-2. The samples were drawn from two sources: the first 160 participants of the ongoing ImmuneRACE study, and 950 to 1,500 subjects contributed by 6 global collaborators. The sample metadata nearly always contained a de-identified subject ID, COVID-19 status, age in years and sex. HLA class I and class II types, where available, came from metadata supplied by the sample provider rather than from assay-based typing. What the authors observed across the whole study: How much clinical and demographic metadata was included differed by source and by participant, and the metadata was provided uncurated.

The CDR3 spans 19 residues, from the cysteine through the phenylalanine. Of all the DNA, just the CDR3 is kept, 57 bases in frame from base 1. The CDR1 and CDR2 encoded by the germline V gene are SGHRS and YFSETQ. Trimming accounts for 0 bases at V and 2 bases at J, while the number of junction bases matched to no gene is 12. This clonotype was obtained from a woman over 75 with active or convalescent COVID-19. The chain is assembled from TRBV5-1 and TRBJ2-2; 8 middle bases align to TRBD1. The sequenced sample consisted of peripheral blood. The CDR3 reads as follows: CASSLAFPRTGINTGELFF. The DNA sequence is TGCGCCAGCAGCTTGGCCTTCCCGCGGACAGGGATAAACACCGGGGAGCTGTTTTTT.